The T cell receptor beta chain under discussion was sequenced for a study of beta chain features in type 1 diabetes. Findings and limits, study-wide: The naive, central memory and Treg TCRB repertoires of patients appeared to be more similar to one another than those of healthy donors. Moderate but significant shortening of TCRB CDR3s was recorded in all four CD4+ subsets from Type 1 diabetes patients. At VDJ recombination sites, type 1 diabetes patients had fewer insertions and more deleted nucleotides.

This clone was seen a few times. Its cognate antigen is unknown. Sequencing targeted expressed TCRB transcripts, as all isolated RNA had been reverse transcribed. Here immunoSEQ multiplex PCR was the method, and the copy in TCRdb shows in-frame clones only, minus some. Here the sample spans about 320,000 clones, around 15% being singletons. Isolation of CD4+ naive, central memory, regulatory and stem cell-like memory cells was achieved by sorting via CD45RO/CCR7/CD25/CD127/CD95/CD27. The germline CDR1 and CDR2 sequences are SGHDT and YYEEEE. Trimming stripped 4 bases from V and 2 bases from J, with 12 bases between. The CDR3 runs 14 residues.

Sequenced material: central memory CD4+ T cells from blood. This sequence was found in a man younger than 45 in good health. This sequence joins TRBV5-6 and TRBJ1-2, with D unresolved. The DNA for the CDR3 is TGTGCCAGCAGCAGCCTGGACGGAAACTATGGCTACACCTTC. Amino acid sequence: CASSSLDGNYGYTF.